This T cell receptor (beta chain) came from a study of T-cell reconstitution after alpha-beta-depleted transplantation in children. J gave up 5 bases and V 1 base, and 4 bases lay outside the gene matches. The CDR3 covers 16 residues. CDR1 and CDR2 from the germline V gene are LGHDT and YNNKEL (reference sequence). This clonotype was observed many times. Its antigen remains unknown. Unique molecular identifiers were used in preparing the TCRbeta library. One entry per CDR3 protein, called by TCRdb with MiXCR from the PCR reads. The sample lists 250,000 to 400,000 distinct CDR3 sequences; more than 20% were seen once. General study results and limits: At day 60, the high TCRbeta diversity found in some patients originated from recipient T cells and thymic progenitors that had survived. At around two months after transplant, the alpha-beta T cells were reportedly derived from several hundred expanded clones that came from non-depleted graft cells. Newly produced T cells mostly accounted for T-cell counts and diversity one year post-transplant.

The source was PBMCs, mostly from graft donor cells, collected 180 days after TCRalphabeta/CD19-depleted stem cell transplant. This sequence joins TRBV3-1 and TRBJ2-5; 13 bases agree with TRBD2. The origin of this receptor is a male patient younger than 18 who had a stem cell transplant for acute lymphoblastic leukemia, so the T cells may come from the graft donor. CDR3 protein: CASSQGLAGGGETQYF. CDR3 nucleotide sequence: TGTGCCAGCAGCCAAGGACTAGCGGGAGGAGGGGAGACCCAGTACTTC.